The clone carrying this TCR beta chain was observed a single time. The antigen is undetermined. The data originate from a study of glioma-infiltrating T cells after dendritic cell vaccination. Study-wide background: Autologous tumor lysate was loaded overnight onto monocyte-derived dendritic cells grown about seven days with IL-4 and GM-CSF. General study points: Higher TCR clonality did not directly relate to longer survival.

Libraries were prepared by immunoSEQ multiplex PCR; TCRdb keeps only in-frame clonotypes and omits some of them. The sample includes about 67,000 clones, 81% seen only once; the top ten take less than 8%. With 5 bases clipped from V and 3 bases from J, the junction kept 6 bases outside the gene matches. Germline CDR1 reads SGHVS; CDR2 reads FQNEAQ. The CDR3 spans 16 residues. All glioblastoma patients lacked an isocitrate dehydrogenase mutation. The chain has TRBV7-8 and TRBJ2-7, with 14 bases identical to TRBD2. This sample comprised blood, obtained before dendritic cell vaccination. This receptor was taken from a human donor with glioblastoma. The CDR3 reads CASSVETSGGVYEQYF. In DNA form, the CDR3 reads TGTGCCAGCAGCGTAGAGACTAGCGGGGGGGTCTACGAGCAGTACTTC.